This TCR beta chain was recorded in a study of T cell responses to AZD1222 COVID-19 vaccine. Generated by immunoSEQ multiplex PCR, the TCRdb table keeps only in-frame clones and is missing some. Of about 210,000 clones listed, roughly 94% are singletons. CDR3 length: 15 amino acids. V lost 5 bases, J lost 0 bases, and 6 bases stayed unmatched. The germline gives CDR1 SEHNR, CDR2 FQNEAQ (reference sequence). This rearrangement joins TRBV7-9 to TRBJ2-7, with TRBD2 identical over 8 bases. The origin of this receptor is an adult who received the MenACWY meningococcal vaccine as a control. The sample in question was peripheral blood, obtained 28 days after the second dose of the MenACWY control vaccine. The CDR3 reads CASSPLAGRSYEQYF. For the CDR3, the DNA is TGTGCCAGCAGCCCCTTAGCGGGGCGCTCCTACGAGCAGTACTTC. Full variable domain (remainder filled in from reference TRBV7-9 and TRBJ2-7): DTGVSQNPRHKITKRGQNVTFRCDPISEHNRLYWYRQTLGQGPEFLTYFQNEAQLEKSRLLSDRFSAERPKGSFSTLEIQRTEQGDSAMYLCASSPLAGRSYEQYFGPGTRLTVT.